The 29 T cell receptor beta chains presented below share a single source sample, sequenced in a study of molecular identifiers for immune sequencing clone quantification. TCRdb re-called the PCR reads with MiXCR, one entry per CDR3 protein. The sample contains a few hundred thousand distinct CDR3 sequences, 25% of which appear only once. Sample: naive CD8+ T cells from blood, with Jurkat cell RNA spiked in. The subset: FACS-sorted CD8+CD4-CCR7+CD45RA+ naive T cells. The receptors were gathered from a human donor in good health. Some libraries in this study had Jurkat cell RNA spiked in.

V and J are TRBV9 and TRBJ1-1; D gene uncertain. This CDR3 is built from 16 residues. Germline loops: CDR1 SGDLS, CDR2 YYNGEE. Trimming took off 6 bases at V and 3 bases at J, with 21 bases between the two ends. CDR3: CASNQDRTLGDTEAFF. The CDR3, as DNA: TGTGCCAGCAACCAAGACCGAACCCTTGGGGACACTGAAGCTTTCTTT.

This clonotype was detected a few times. The chain combines TRBV14 with TRBJ1-2; 11 nucleotides align to TRBD1. Germline V gene lookup returns CDR1 SGHDN and CDR2 FVKESK. The V segment lost 0 bases and the J segment 6 bases; nucleotides outside the gene matches: 12. The CDR3 is 18 amino acids. In nucleotides, the CDR3 is TGTGCCAGCAGCCAAGAAAGGGCCGGGACAGGGGGGACGAATGGCTACACCTTC. It translates to CASSQERAGTGGTNGYTF.

The chain is built from TRBV11-3 and TRBJ2-1; no clear D gene. CDR3 length: 12 residues. Germline lookup yields CDR1 SGHNT and CDR2 YENEEA. Between the trimmed V and J ends, which lost 4 bases and 9 bases, there was a span of 10 bases. The CDR3 sequence is CASSSSSGEQFF. In DNA, the CDR3 is TGTGCCAGCAGCTCTAGTTCGGGTGAGCAGTTCTTC.

This clonotype was counted between two and nine times. V gene TRBV2 combines with J gene TRBJ2-3, with 7 bases identical to TRBD2. The CDR3 spans 14 residues. The germline V gene encodes CDR1 SNHLY and CDR2 FYNNEI. The V and J ends lost 9 bases and 0 bases, in that order; junction bases with no gene match: 6. CDR3 nucleotides: TGTGCCAGTCCTCCTAGCGGAAGCACAGATACGCAGTATTTT. Amino acids: CASPPSGSTDTQYF.

About this clonotype: Likely a read error: the CDR3 ends without its conserved phenylalanine or tryptophan. The DNA is omitted, as the CDR3 cannot be located on it reliably, and the CDR3 follows TCRdb's listing. The J gene is TRBJ2-7, the V gene TRBV10-2; TRBD2 was called by the table and not checked on the DNA. The CDR3 spans 10 amino acids, including both terminal residues. Germline CDR1 and CDR2: WSHSY and SAAADI. CDR3 sequence: CASSEKRAPI.

There are a few counts of this clonotype. The V call is TRBV7-9, the J call TRBJ2-4, with 8 positions matching TRBD1. J gave up 1 base and V 1 base, and 9 bases lay outside the gene matches. This CDR3 is built from 18 residues. CDR1 and CDR2 (germline): SEHNR, FQNEAQ (reference sequence). The CDR3 loop is CASSLDDRGFWAKNIQYF. CDR3 bases: TGTGCCAGCAGCTTAGATGACAGGGGTTTCTGGGCCAAAAACATTCAGTACTTC.

The count of this clonotype is one. One end of the junction fails to match germline, which may point to a read error. The chain joins TRBV23-1 to TRBJ2-5, with unresolved D. TRBV23-1 is placed among ORFs of uncertain function. The CDR3 sequence is 14 residues long. The CDR3 here is CAIFPNAAPEPQYF. The CDR3 DNA reads as TGCGCCATTTTCCCCAACGCGGCCCCAGAGCCCCAGTACTTC.

Only a few counts were recorded for this clonotype. This chain joins TRBV7-9 and TRBJ1-4, with D possibly being TRBD1 (5 bases). Germline CDR1 reads SEHNR; CDR2 reads FQNEAQ (reference sequence). CDR3 length: 20 amino acids. V gave up 2 bases and J gave up 3 bases, with 25 bases separating them. The DNA of the CDR3 is TGTGCCAGCAGCTTATTTCCTAGTTGGGTGCCGGGGACGGCTAATGAAAAACTGTTTTTT. Its translation is CASSLFPSWVPGTANEKLFF.

This clonotype was recorded many times. V gene TRBV2 combines with J gene TRBJ2-5, with TRBD1 matching 8 bases. Germline lookup yields CDR1 SNHLY and CDR2 FYNNEI. The CDR3 is 13 residues long. V lost 10 bases and J lost 1; bases outside the gene matches: 5. For the CDR3, the DNA is TGTGCCACCCGGGACAGGCTCCAAGAGACCCAGTACTTC. Translation gives CATRDRLQETQYF.

In this sample, this clonotype turned up a few times. J is TRBJ2-1 and V is TRBV29-1; 8 positions agree with TRBD2. Trimming took 5 bases from V and 3 from J; bases not matched to a gene: 3. Germline CDR1 reads SQVTM; CDR2 reads ANQGSEA. This CDR3 is 13 amino acids long. This CDR3 is CSVRGRNYNEQFF. The CDR3 coding sequence is TGCAGCGTTCGCGGGAGGAACTACAATGAGCAGTTCTTC.

The rearrangement links TRBV20-1 to TRBJ2-1; D unresolved. Germline V gives CDR1 DFQATT, CDR2 SNEGSKA (reference sequence). The CDR3 consists of 10 residues. Trimming took 6 bases from V and 9 from J, leaving 9 bases between them. In nucleotides, the CDR3 is TGCAGTGCAACGTGGGGTGAGCAGTTCTTC. It specifies CSATWGEQFF.

For this clonotype: A read error may be the cause here, since a much bigger clone is one base away. The V call is TRBV15, the J call TRBJ2-5, with a weak D call TRBD1 (5 bases). The germline V gene encodes CDR1 LNHNV and CDR2 YYDKDF (reference sequence). The CDR3 contains 14 residues. The CDR3 sequence: CAASKPDSLETQYF. CDR3 in DNA: TGTGCCGCCAGCAAACCTGACAGTCTCGAGACCCAGTACTTC.

This clonotype occurred many times. The chain uses TRBV9 and TRBJ2-3, with no clear D. Trimming left V 2 bases short and J 6 bases short, with 4 bases between. The CDR3 spans 11 residues. The germline V gene encodes CDR1 SGDLS and CDR2 YYNGEE. Here the CDR3 reads CASSVDDTQYF. CDR3 in DNA: TGTGCCAGCAGCGTGGATGATACGCAGTATTTT. Filled out from reference TRBV9 and TRBJ2-3, the complete variable domain reads DSGVTQTPKHLITATGQRVTLRCSPRSGDLSVYWYQQSLDQGLQFLIQYYNGEERAKGNILERFSAQQFPDLHSELNLSSLELGDSALYFCASSVDDTQYFGPGTRLTVL.

The chain recombines TRBV4-3 with TRBJ2-5, with D maybe TRBD2 (6 bases). The germline CDR1 and CDR2 sequences are LGHNA and YSLEER. The V end lost 1 base, the J end lost 4 bases, and 13 bases lay between the germline ends. This CDR3 has 15 residues. The CDR3 protein is CASSQGTSTRETQYF. The DNA of the CDR3 is TGCGCCAGCAGCCAAGGTACTAGCACGCGAGAGACCCAGTACTTC.

About this clonotype itself: Given a much more abundant clone one base away, this may be a read error. The gene calls are TRBV19 and TRBJ1-1; 8 bases match TRBD1. Germline CDR1 is LNHDA and CDR2 is SQIVND (reference sequence). The trim removed 10 bases at V and 3 bases at J, leaving 7 bases unmatched. This CDR3 has 13 amino acids. The CDR3 sequence: CATFTGGDTEAFF. CDR3 coding DNA: TGTGCCACTTTTACAGGGGGGGACACTGAAGCTTTCTTT. The full variable domain, in which reference TRBV19 and TRBJ1-1 provide the parts outside the CDR3, is DGGITQSPKYLFRKEGQNVTLSCEQNLNHDAMYWYRQDPGQGLRLIYYSQIVNDFQKGDIAEGYSVSREKKESFPLTVTSAQKNPTAFYLCATFTGGDTEAFFGQGTRLTVV.

With regard to this clonotype: With a much larger clone just one base away, this may be a read error. The chain links TRBV12-3 or TRBV12-4 to TRBJ1-1; D not resolved. V lost 4 bases and J 3 bases, leaving 12 bases between the germline ends. The CDR3 is 14 residues long. The CDR3 coding sequence is TGTGCCAGCAGTTACTTGCTCGGAGACACTGAAGCTTTCTTT. Translating it yields CASSYLLGDTEAFF.

This clonotype has only a few counts. One end of the junction varies from germline; a read error may be responsible. The rearrangement links TRBV5-3 to TRBJ2-1; tentatively, D is TRBD1 (6 bases). TRBV5-3 is reported as an ORF; its role is uncertain. This CDR3 spans 19 amino acids. The CDR3: CASSLDQGRAGAGYNEQFF. The CDR3, as DNA: TGTGCCAGCAGCTTGGACCAGGGGAGAGCAGGGGCTGGCTACAATGAGCAGTTCTTC.

This clonotype turned up a few times. The chain is built from TRBV5-1 and TRBJ2-2; D is undetermined. V was shortened by 4 bases and J by 2 bases, with 9 bases between the two germline ends. The CDR3 has 14 residues. Germline CDR1 reads SGHRS; CDR2 reads YFSETQ. The CDR3 DNA reads TGCGCCAGCAGCGCCACAAGAAACACCGGGGAGCTGTTTTTT. Translation: CASSATRNTGELFF. Full variable domain (outside the CDR3, taken from reference TRBV5-1 and TRBJ2-2): KAGVTQTPRYLIKTRGQQVTLSCSPISGHRSVSWYQQTPGQGLQFLFEYFSETQRNKGNFPGRFSGRQFSNSRSEMNVSTLELGDSALYLCASSATRNTGELFFGEGSRLTVL.

V and J are TRBV11-2 and TRBJ2-5; the D is unclear. CDR1 is SGHAT and CDR2 is FQNNGV in the germline V gene. CDR3 length equals 15 residues. The V gene lost 6 bases and the J gene lost 1 base, with 15 bases spanning the gap. CDR3 in DNA: TGTGCCAGCAGTCGCCCCGGCGCTCTCCAAGAGACCCAGTACTTC. It translates to CASSRPGALQETQYF.

This clonotype was detected only a few times. The V gene is TRBV28, the J gene TRBJ2-7, with 9 bases fitting TRBD1. The CDR3 consists of 15 residues. J lost 4 bases, V lost 3 bases, and 7 bases had no gene match. The germline V gene has CDR1 MDHEN and CDR2 SYDVKM. The CDR3 sequence: CASSFRGTGRYEQYF. The CDR3 bases are TGTGCCAGCAGTTTTAGGGGGACAGGGAGGTACGAGCAGTACTTC.

This clonotype has only a few counts. The chain combines TRBV27 with TRBJ2-5; D not certain. CDR3 length: 14 residues. V was cut by 3 bases and J by 2 bases, with 10 bases left in between. The germline CDR1 and CDR2 sequences are MNHEY and SMNVEV (reference sequence). The CDR3 DNA reads TGTGCCAGCAGTTTGGCTAATTCACAAGAGACCCAGTACTTC. The encoded protein is CASSLANSQETQYF.

The chain combines TRBV20-1 with TRBJ1-2; TRBD1 matches at 8 bases. The CDR3 is made up of 17 amino acids. Germline V gene data show CDR1 as DFQATT and CDR2 as SNEGSKA (reference sequence). V gave up 0 bases and J gave up 5 bases; unmatched junction bases: 14. CDR3 loop: CSARDPMTGDTEYGYTF. CDR3 bases: TGCAGTGCTAGAGATCCCATGACAGGGGACACTGAGTATGGCTACACCTTC.

This clonotype was seen a few times. The conserved phenylalanine or tryptophan normally closing the CDR3 is absent here, so this likely arose from a read error. Because the CDR3's place on the DNA is in doubt, the DNA is left out and the CDR3 is given as listed by TCRdb. This sequence joins TRBV11-2 and TRBJ2-1; the DNA was not compared with TRBD2, the D call given in the table. From its first to its last residue, the CDR3 has 12 amino acids. CDR1 is SGHAT, CDR2 FQNNGV, per germline. The CDR3 sequence: CASSLGSGTLER.

V is TRBV27 and J is TRBJ2-3; D is possibly TRBD2 (5 bases). Germline CDR1 MNHEY, CDR2 SMNVEV (reference sequence). V dropped 2 bases and J dropped 4 bases, with 13 bases sitting between them. The CDR3 is 15 amino acids. CDR3 sequence: CASSLEGRGPDTQYF. The CDR3 DNA is TGTGCCAGCAGTTTAGAGGGAAGAGGGCCAGATACGCAGTATTTT.

Concerning this clonotype: The junction differs from germline at one of its ends, possibly a read error. V and J are TRBV27 and TRBJ2-3, with a weak D call TRBD2 (5 bases). CDR1 and CDR2 (germline): MNHEY, SMNVEV (reference sequence). The CDR3 totals 13 residues. CDR3 protein: CASSLPVRDTKYF. CDR3 nucleotide sequence: TGTGCCAGCAGTCTGCCGGTGAGGGATACGAAGTATTTT.

This clonotype was counted at least ten times. The V gene is TRBV6-5, the J gene TRBJ2-7, with 13 bases aligning to TRBD2. J was trimmed by 0 bases and V by 5 bases; bases with no gene match: 7. The CDR3 has 17 residues. CDR1 MNHEY and CDR2 SVGAGI come from the germline V gene. DNA for the CDR3: TGTGCCAGCAGTACTAAGACTAGCGGGAGGACCTCCTACGAGCAGTACTTC. Translated: CASSTKTSGRTSYEQYF.

This clonotype has a handful of counts. The chain uses TRBV5-1 and TRBJ1-1; weak D call: TRBD1 (5 bases). The V and J ends lost 3 bases and 5 bases respectively, with 17 bases between them. The CDR3 runs 15 residues. Per germline, CDR1 SGHRS and CDR2 YFSETQ. In nucleotides, the CDR3 is TGCGCCAGCAGCTGGGGGGTTTCGGGGAGTACTGAAGCTTTCTTT. Amino acids: CASSWGVSGSTEAFF. The full variable domain, rest sourced from reference TRBV5-1 and TRBJ1-1, is KAGVTQTPRYLIKTRGQQVTLSCSPISGHRSVSWYQQTPGQGLQFLFEYFSETQRNKGNFPGRFSGRQFSNSRSEMNVSTLELGDSALYLCASSWGVSGSTEAFFGQGTRLTVV.

This clonotype appeared a few times. The chain combines TRBV6-5 with TRBJ2-5; perhaps TRBD1 as D (6 bases). From germline, CDR1 is MNHEY and CDR2 SVGAGI. CDR3 length equals 15 residues. V shed 2 bases and J shed 1 base, with 11 bases lying between them. This chain's CDR3 is CASSYRGFFQETQYF. CDR3 nucleotides: TGTGCCAGCAGTTACAGGGGGTTTTTCCAAGAGACCCAGTACTTC.

This clonotype was found many times. The J gene is TRBJ2-1, the V gene TRBV7-9; maybe TRBD1 (5 bases). Germline V gene lookup returns CDR1 SEHNR and CDR2 FQNEAQ (reference sequence). The V end lost 1 base, the J end lost 7 bases, and 5 bases lay between the germline ends. The CDR3 is 12 residues long. The CDR3 sequence is CASSLEGNEQFF. The CDR3 coding sequence is TGTGCCAGCAGCTTAGAGGGGAATGAGCAGTTCTTC.